One and the same sample provided the 7 T cell receptor beta chains below, sequenced in a study of STAT3 mutations in large granular lymphocyte leukemia (dated by TCRdb to the late 2010s). Results the study describes overall, beyond this receptor: At least one immunodominant TCRbeta clonotype was present in every T-LGLL patient, and multiple immunodominant subclonotypes appeared in about half of the T-LGLL patients.

Library generation was performed with the immunoSEQ multiplex PCR assay. TCRdb retrieved this table from immuneACCESS and kept in-frame rearrangements only. Not all clones are present; in checked studies, unresolved V genes account for under half, and no reason is known for the remainder. This sample comprises roughly 40,000 clones, 70% to 90% of them detected only once. The ten largest account for 0.4% to 0.55% of the sample. These receptors' antigens are unknown. The sequenced material came from PBMCs. These receptor sequences come from a human donor with T large granular lymphocyte leukemia. Some clones in this sample may be carry-over from other donors' samples.

The chain carries TRBV5-1 and TRBJ2-2, with 7 bases that match TRBD2. CDR1 SGHRS and CDR2 YFSETQ come from the germline V gene. V lost 3 bases, J lost 3 bases, and 11 bases stayed unmatched. This CDR3 spans 17 amino acids. For the CDR3, the DNA is TGCGCCAGCAGCTCCTCGGGGGGTCCCGGTGACACCGGGGAGCTGTTTTTT. Protein: CASSSSGGPGDTGELFF.

This chain uses TRBV4-2 with TRBJ2-7; D is unresolved. Germline loops: CDR1 LGHNA, CDR2 YNFKEQ. This CDR3 spans 12 amino acids. Trimming cost V 6 bases and J 3 bases, with 9 bases left between them. The DNA of the CDR3 is TGTGCCAGCAGTCTGGGGTGCTACGAGCAGTACGTC. This encodes CASSLGCYEQYV.

The chain employs TRBV4-1 and TRBJ1-1; no clear D. In germline, CDR1 is MGHRA, CDR2 YSYEKL. V was shortened by 1 base and J by 1 base, with 13 bases between the two germline ends. The CDR3 is 16 amino acids. Here the CDR3 reads CASSQVRLDKNTEAFF. The CDR3 bases are TGCGCCAGCAGCCAAGTCCGCCTAGACAAGAACACTGAAGCTTTCTTT.

This chain joins TRBV7-9 and TRBJ2-2, with D unclear. The germline CDR1 and CDR2 sequences are SEHNR and FQNEAQ (reference sequence). Between the trimmed V and J ends, which lost 4 bases and 0 bases, there was a span of 12 bases. The CDR3 loop spans 16 amino acids. CDR3 in amino acids: CASSSQQPANTGELFF. In nucleotides, the CDR3 is TGTGCCAGCAGCTCCCAACAGCCAGCGAACACCGGGGAGCTGTTTTTT.

The CDR3 protein is CASSRPFVRNEKLFF. The CDR3 bases are TGCGCCAGCAGCCGACCGTTCGTTCGCAATGAAAAACTGTTTTTT. V usage is TRBV5-1 and J usage is TRBJ1-4; D remains ambiguous. The CDR3 spans 15 residues. Germline V gives CDR1 SGHRS, CDR2 YFSETQ. V shed 4 bases and J shed 5 bases, with 15 bases lying between them.

The V gene is TRBV2, the J gene TRBJ1-3, with D tentatively TRBD1 (5 bases). V was trimmed by 11 bases and J by 0 bases, leaving 14 bases between them. The CDR3 has 14 residues. Germline V gene data show CDR1 as SNHLY and CDR2 as FYNNEI. The CDR3 sequence: CAVRQSISGNTIYF. As DNA, the CDR3 is TGTGCCGTGAGACAGTCTATCTCTGGAAACACCATATATTTT.

The CDR3 nucleotides read TGCGCCAGCAGAGGGACCCCCGGTGAAGCTTTCTTT. Amino acids: CASRGTPGEAFF. The chain uses TRBV5-1 and TRBJ1-1; weak D call: TRBD1 (5 bases). Trimming cost V 5 bases and J 7 bases, with 12 bases left between them. The V gene's germline CDR1 is SGHRS and CDR2 YFSETQ. This CDR3 has 12 residues.